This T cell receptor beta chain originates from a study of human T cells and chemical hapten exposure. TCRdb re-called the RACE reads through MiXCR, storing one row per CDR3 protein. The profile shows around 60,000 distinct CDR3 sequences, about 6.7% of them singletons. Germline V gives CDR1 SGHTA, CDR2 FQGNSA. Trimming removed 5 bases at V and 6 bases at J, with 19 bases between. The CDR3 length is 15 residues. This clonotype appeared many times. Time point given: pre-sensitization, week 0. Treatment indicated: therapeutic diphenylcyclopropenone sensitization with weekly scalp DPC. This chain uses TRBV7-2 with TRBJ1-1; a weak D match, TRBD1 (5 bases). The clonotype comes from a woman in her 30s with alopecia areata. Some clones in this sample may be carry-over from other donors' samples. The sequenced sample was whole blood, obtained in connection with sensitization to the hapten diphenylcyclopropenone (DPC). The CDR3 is CASSPFAGGVAEAFF. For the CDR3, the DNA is TGTGCCAGCAGCCCCTTCGCCGGGGGGGTCGCTGAAGCTTTCTTT.